These 30 T cell receptor beta chains were all obtained from the same sample, sequenced in a study of T cells in Graves' hyperthyroidism and ophthalmopathy. Template material for amplifying TCR beta CDR3 regions consisted of RNA transcripts. Initially, a first-round RT-PCR of the TCR CDR3 employed the HTBI primer set. TCRdb ran MiXCR on the multiplex PCR reads and lists one entry per CDR3 protein. The sample includes approximately 610,000 distinct CDR3 sequences, roughly 14% of them seen just once. Source material: blood. The receptor set was obtained from a middle-aged woman with Graves' ophthalmopathy.

This clonotype was detected ten times or more. The chain links TRBV28 to TRBJ2-7; the match to TRBD2 covers 7 bases. Germline lookup yields CDR1 MDHEN and CDR2 SYDVKM. With 4 bases clipped from V and 2 bases from J, the junction kept 5 bases outside the gene matches. The CDR3 runs to 14 residues. The CDR3 is CASSWLTSPYEQYF. CDR3 DNA sequence: TGTGCCAGCAGTTGGTTGACTAGCCCCTACGAGCAGTACTTC.

This clonotype appeared a few times. The V and J genes are TRBV19 and TRBJ2-1; TRBD2 matches 9 bases. The CDR3 has 15 amino acids. CDR1 and CDR2 (germline): LNHDA, SQIVND (reference sequence). Trimming at V came to 6 bases and at J to 9 bases, leaving 12 bases not matched to a gene. The chain's CDR3 is CASRVGASGKLEQFF. The CDR3, as DNA: TGTGCCAGTAGGGTCGGGGCTAGCGGGAAACTTGAGCAGTTCTTC.

In regard to this clonotype: Just one base apart from a much larger clone, this may be a read error. The gene calls are TRBV28 and TRBJ1-5; no definite D call. V gave up 6 bases and J gave up 9 bases, with 18 bases separating them. The CDR3 has 14 amino acids. Germline V gene sequence: CDR1 MDHEN, CDR2 SYDVKM. CDR3 nucleotides: TGTGCCAGCAGGCACAGAGAGGGAGATCGGCCCCAGCATTTT. It encodes CASRHREGDRPQHF. Together with reference TRBV28 and TRBJ1-5, the CDR3 gives the full variable domain: DVKVTQSSRYLVKRTGEKVFLECVQDMDHENMFWYRQDPGLGLRLIYFSYDVKMKEKGDIPEGYSVSREKKERFSLILESASTNQTSMYLCASRHREGDRPQHFGDGTRLSIL.

This clonotype was seen at least ten times. The chain uses TRBV14 and TRBJ2-5; D is unresolved. CDR1 is SGHDN, CDR2 FVKESK, per germline. The CDR3 length is 11 residues. V was cut by 2 bases and J by 5 bases, with 3 bases left in between. The DNA for the CDR3 is TGTGCCAGCAGCCAATGGGAGACCCAGTACTTC. Translating it yields CASSQWETQYF.

This clonotype was seen repeatedly, ten times or more. The chain recombines TRBV6-1 with TRBJ2-5; D may be TRBD1 (6 bases). This CDR3 spans 16 amino acids. In germline, CDR1 is MNHNS, CDR2 SASEGT. V lost 4 bases and J 5 bases, leaving 20 bases between the germline ends. The CDR3 DNA sequence: TGTGCCAGCAGTGGATTAACAGGGTGGGACCTCGAGACCCAGTACTTC. Encoded protein: CASSGLTGWDLETQYF.

This clonotype occurred many times. The V call is TRBV10-3, the J call TRBJ1-1; the D is unclear. CDR3 size: 16 residues. Germline loops: CDR1 ENHRY, CDR2 SYGVKD. The V and J ends lost 2 bases and 0 bases respectively, with 13 bases between them. CDR3 residues: CAISEGSRVMNTEAFF. The CDR3, as DNA: TGTGCCATCAGTGAGGGAAGTAGGGTCATGAACACTGAAGCTTTCTTT.

This chain joins TRBV12-3 or TRBV12-4 and TRBJ1-5; 8 bases are shared with TRBD1. This CDR3 is built from 14 residues. J gave up 11 bases and V 1 base, and 7 bases lay outside the gene matches. CDR3 in amino acids: CASSLGQGAVTQHF. CDR3 in DNA: TGTGCCAGCAGTTTAGGGCAGGGGGCGGTGACCCAGCATTTT.

This clonotype was recorded at least ten times. This sequence joins TRBV6-1 and TRBJ1-2; D is undetermined. The CDR3 consists of 14 residues. Germline CDR1 MNHNS, CDR2 SASEGT. V lost 0 bases and J lost 2, with 7 bases in between. CDR3 in amino acids: CASSEAGRNYGYTF. Written as DNA, the CDR3 is TGTGCCAGCAGTGAAGCGGGCAGGAACTATGGCTACACCTTC.

This clonotype was found many times. An end of the junction does not agree with germline; a read error may underlie this. The rearrangement uses TRBV6-2 or TRBV6-3 and TRBJ2-4; 14 bases match TRBD2. CDR1 is MNHEY, CDR2 SVGEGT, per germline. The CDR3 spans 19 residues. The CDR3 DNA reads as TGTGCCAGCAGTTACGACCCGAGCGGACTAGCGGGAGGCAAAGACATTCAGTACTTC. Translated, it gives CASSYDPSGLAGGKDIQYF.

This clonotype has a count of ten or more. The chain is built from TRBV24-1 and TRBJ2-5, with 7 bases identical to TRBD2. Germline-derived CDR1 and CDR2 are KGHDR and SFDVKD. This CDR3 is built from 16 residues. After removal of 4 bases from V and 5 bases from J, the junction contained 12 bases not matched to a gene. The CDR3: CATSDPGAGEVETQYF. For the CDR3, the DNA is TGTGCCACCAGTGACCCCGGGGCGGGAGAGGTGGAGACCCAGTACTTC.

As for this clonotype: A read error may account for a junction end that differs from germline. The V call is TRBV11-2, the J call TRBJ2-7; 7 nucleotides align to TRBD1. Germline V CDR1 and CDR2: SGHAT, FQNNGV. The CDR3 sequence is 13 residues long. The CDR3: CASSLGTAYERYF. The CDR3 DNA sequence: TGTGCCAGCAGCTTGGGGACAGCCTACGAGCGGTACTTC.

This clonotype was counted many times. The chain joins TRBV5-6 to TRBJ2-7; tentative D call: TRBD1 (6 bases). The CDR3 runs to 14 residues. V gave up 3 bases and J gave up 3 bases, with 13 bases separating them. The germline gives CDR1 SGHDT, CDR2 YYEEEE. CDR3 loop: CASSSDQGIYEQYF. The CDR3 bases are TGTGCCAGCAGCTCCGACCAGGGGATCTACGAGCAGTACTTC.

This clonotype was recorded many times. The DNA for the CDR3 is TGTGCCAGCCATAACACCGGGGAGCTGTTTTTT. Its protein is CASHNTGELFF. The gene calls are TRBV19 and TRBJ2-2; D is undetermined. Trimming took off 9 bases at V and 2 bases at J, with 4 bases between the two ends. The CDR3 is made up of 11 amino acids. From germline, CDR1 is LNHDA and CDR2 SQIVND (reference sequence). The complete variable domain, with remaining parts taken from reference TRBV19 and TRBJ2-2, reads DGGITQSPKYLFRKEGQNVTLSCEQNLNHDAMYWYRQDPGQGLRLIYYSQIVNDFQKGDIAEGYSVSREKKESFPLTVTSAQKNPTAFYLCASHNTGELFFGEGSRLTVL.

This clonotype was found many times. This sequence joins TRBV12-3 or TRBV12-4 and TRBJ2-7, with a possible D match to TRBD2 (5 bases). V was trimmed by 5 bases and J by 0 bases, leaving 8 bases between them. The CDR3 is 13 amino acids. The CDR3 spells CASSRGNSYEQYF. The DNA of the CDR3 is TGTGCCAGCAGTCGGGGTAACTCCTACGAGCAGTACTTC.

This clonotype showed up many times. The chain has TRBV29-1 and TRBJ1-1; possibly TRBD1 for D (6 bases). Germline V gives CDR1 SQVTM, CDR2 ANQGSEA. The V end was cut by 5 bases, the J end by 4 bases, with 14 bases between. This CDR3 has 13 amino acids. The CDR3 protein is CSVSQGSPTEAFF. The CDR3 nucleotides read TGCAGCGTTTCACAGGGTTCACCCACTGAAGCTTTCTTT.

This clonotype appeared many times. Written as DNA, the CDR3 is TGTGCCAGCAGCGGGGGAAGGGATGGGTACAATGAGCAGTTCTTC. Its protein product is CASSGGRDGYNEQFF. The V call is TRBV9, the J call TRBJ2-1, with D unclear. CDR3 length: 15 residues. V was cut by 3 bases and J by 4 bases, with 14 bases left in between. CDR1 and CDR2 (germline): SGDLS, YYNGEE.

This clonotype was seen at least ten times. The CDR3 spells CSAITGFGTEAFF. CDR3 DNA sequence: TGCAGCGCCATAACAGGGTTTGGCACTGAAGCTTTCTTT. The chain carries TRBV29-1 and TRBJ1-1; a possible D gene is TRBD1 (6 bases). The length of the CDR3 is 13 residues. The germline V gene encodes CDR1 SQVTM and CDR2 ANQGSEA. V was pared by 7 bases and J by 4 bases, with 16 bases between.

This clonotype was observed at least ten times. The chain joins TRBV2 to TRBJ1-2, with a tentative D call TRBD1 (5 bases). Per germline, CDR1 SNHLY and CDR2 FYNNEI. V was clipped by 7 bases and J by 5 bases, with 11 bases between them. This CDR3 region has 12 residues. The CDR3 protein is CASTRRGYGYTF. The DNA for the CDR3 is TGTGCCAGCACCCGCCGGGGGTATGGCTACACCTTC. The entire variable domain, with the rest obtained from reference TRBV2 and TRBJ1-2, is as follows: EPEVTQTPSHQVTQMGQEVILRCVPISNHLYFYWYRQILGQKVEFLVSFYNNEISEKSEIFDDQFSVERPDGSNFTLKIRSTKLEDSAMYFCASTRRGYGYTFGSGTRLTVV.

There are many counts of this clonotype. V gene TRBV5-1 combines with J gene TRBJ1-1; D is perhaps TRBD1 (5 bases). CDR3 length: 15 amino acids. From germline, CDR1 is SGHRS and CDR2 YFSETQ. V shed 0 bases and J shed 10 bases, with 19 bases lying between them. Written as DNA, the CDR3 is TGCGCCAGCAGCTTGGATGGTCCAGGGCACGGGGGAGCTTTCTTT. Amino acids: CASSLDGPGHGGAFF.

This clonotype came up many times. This chain joins TRBV7-6 and TRBJ2-7, with D possibly being TRBD2 (6 bases). The CDR3 has 13 amino acids. CDR1 is SGHVS, CDR2 FNYEAQ, per germline. With 6 bases removed from V and 2 bases from J, the gap between germline ends came to 11 bases. Here the CDR3 reads CASSARGTYEQYF. The CDR3, as DNA: TGTGCCAGCAGTGCTCGGGGGACCTACGAGCAGTACTTC. The whole variable domain, remainder taken from reference TRBV7-6 and TRBJ2-7, is GAGVSQSPRYKVTKRGQDVALRCDPISGHVSLYWYRQALGQGPEFLTYFNYEAQQDKSGLPNDRFSAERPEGSISTLTIQRTEQRDSAMYRCASSARGTYEQYFGPGTRLTVT.

This sequence joins TRBV28 and TRBJ2-6; 7 bases match TRBD1. Germline trimming cut 5 bases from V and 4 bases from J; bases unmatched to any gene: 14. CDR1 and CDR2 from the germline V gene are MDHEN and SYDVKM. The CDR3 is made up of 18 amino acids. CDR3 DNA sequence: TGTGCCAGCAGTCCCCGACAGGGTGTGGGTCTGGGGGCCAACGTCCTGACTTTC. Translated: CASSPRQGVGLGANVLTF.

The J gene is TRBJ2-7, the V gene TRBV11-2; D not resolved. Per germline, CDR1 SGHAT and CDR2 FQNNGV. The CDR3 has 12 residues. Trimming shortened V by 3 bases and J by 7 bases, and 10 bases separated the two germline ends. The CDR3 loop is CASSFPDGEQYF. The CDR3 nucleotides read TGTGCCAGCAGCTTCCCCGACGGAGAGCAGTACTTC.

The chain joins TRBV6-1 to TRBJ2-5, with 11 positions matching TRBD2. This CDR3 is built from 15 residues. Per the germline V gene, CDR1 is MNHNS and CDR2 is SASEGT. The J segment lost 5 bases and the V segment lost 8 bases, leaving 10 bases of the junction unmatched. As DNA, the CDR3 is TGTGCCAGCCGGCAACTAGCGGGAGAGAGGGAGACCCAGTACTTC. Protein sequence: CASRQLAGERETQYF.

This clonotype was observed many times. The chain is built from TRBV28 and TRBJ2-2; 9 bases fit TRBD1. The CDR3 runs to 15 residues. The trim removed 4 bases at V and 7 bases at J, leaving 7 bases unmatched. CDR1 and CDR2 from the germline V gene are MDHEN and SYDVKM. The CDR3 loop reads CASSYTGGRGGELFF. CDR3 coding DNA: TGTGCCAGCAGTTATACAGGGGGCCGGGGCGGGGAGCTGTTTTTT.

This clonotype was seen many times. The chain uses TRBV15 and TRBJ2-6; tentative D call: TRBD1 (6 bases). Germline V gene lookup returns CDR1 LNHNV and CDR2 YYDKDF (reference sequence). The CDR3 sequence is 15 residues long. V dropped 1 base and J dropped 4 bases, with 8 bases sitting between them. The CDR3 is CATSRGGLGANVLTF. CDR3 sequence (DNA): TGTGCCACCAGCAGAGGGGGGCTAGGGGCCAACGTCCTGACTTTC.

This clonotype was counted many times. The genes are TRBV7-3 and TRBJ1-1, with D tentatively TRBD1 (5 bases). Deletions cut 6 bases from V and 0 bases from J, with 11 bases between. The CDR3 spans 14 residues. CDR1 SGHTA and CDR2 FQGTGA come from the germline V gene. The CDR3 region has the DNA TGTGCCAGCAGTTTGGGGGACTTGAACACTGAAGCTTTCTTT. It yields the protein CASSLGDLNTEAFF.

This clonotype was counted at least ten times. This sequence joins TRBV20-1 and TRBJ2-7; tentatively, D is TRBD1 (5 bases). V was pared by 5 bases and J by 4 bases, with 21 bases between. Looked up from germline, CDR1 is DFQATT and CDR2 is SNEGSKA (reference sequence). The CDR3 has 15 residues. The chain's CDR3 is CSAQINPGMVYEQYF. For the CDR3, the DNA is TGCAGTGCTCAGATCAACCCAGGGATGGTGTACGAGCAGTACTTC.

The sample holds many counts of this clonotype. The chain is built from TRBV25-1 and TRBJ1-2; D gene unclear. V lost 0 bases and J 1 base, leaving 6 bases between the germline ends. The CDR3 loop spans 14 amino acids. Germline assignment: CDR1 MGHDK and CDR2 SYGVNS. As DNA, the CDR3 is TGTGCCAGCAGTGAATATGGGAATAACTATGGCTACACCTTC. As protein: CASSEYGNNYGYTF.

This clonotype was recorded a few times. A read error is possible here, since a much larger clone lies one base away. The chain is built from TRBV28 and TRBJ2-7; a possible D gene is TRBD1 (5 bases). The V gene's germline CDR1 is MDHEN and CDR2 SYDVKM. This CDR3 is built from 13 residues. In nucleotides, the CDR3 is TGTGTCAGCAGTTATAGCACGGACAACGAGCAGTACTTC. It translates to CVSSYSTDNEQYF.

This clonotype was observed a few times. This sequence joins TRBV24-1 and TRBJ2-5, with D possibly being TRBD2 (6 bases). CDR3 size: 17 residues. Deletions cut 4 bases from V and 4 bases from J, with 21 bases between. CDR1 KGHDR and CDR2 SFDVKD come from the germline V gene. CDR3 DNA: TGTGCCACCAGTGAGGGGACGGACTATACCTACGGAGAGACCCAGTACTTC. Translated: CATSEGTDYTYGETQYF.